The 3 T cell receptor beta chains presented below share a single source sample, sequenced in a study of early T cells in non-severe SARS-CoV-2 infection. TCRdb ran MiXCR on the 5' RACE reads and lists one entry per CDR3 protein. The repertoire holds approximately 80,000 distinct CDR3 sequences, 10% to 15% seen once, with around 3.6% in the top ten. The sample consisted of whole blood. The receptors here all came from an adult who was a healthcare worker with PCR-confirmed SARS-CoV-2 infection or an uninfected control (not recorded which).

This clonotype was counted a few times. This chain links TRBV12-3 or TRBV12-4 with TRBJ2-5, with 8 bases fitting TRBD1. With V trimmed by 6 bases and J by 2 bases, 11 bases remained unmatched. The CDR3 loop spans 16 amino acids. This CDR3 is CASSQHGQGTQETQYF. The CDR3 DNA sequence: TGTGCCAGCAGCCAACACGGACAGGGAACACAAGAGACCCAGTACTTC.

This sequence joins TRBV29-1 and TRBJ2-3; unclear D gene. Germline V gene sequence: CDR1 SQVTM, CDR2 ANQGSEA. V shed 3 bases and J shed 2 bases, with 6 bases lying between them. CDR3 size: 12 residues. CDR3 in amino acids: CSVDTNTDTQYF. In nucleotides, the CDR3 is TGCAGCGTTGATACTAACACAGATACGCAGTATTTT.

In regard to this clonotype: The junction and the germline gene differ at one end; a read error may be behind it. This sequence joins TRBV20-1 and TRBJ1-5, with D hard to call. CDR1 and CDR2 from the germline V gene are DFQATT and SNEGSKA (reference sequence). This CDR3 is 14 amino acids long. Written as DNA, the CDR3 is TGCAGTGCTAGAGATGTGAATAGCAATCAGCCCCGGCATTTT. This translates into CSARDVNSNQPRHF.